The present T cell receptor beta chain was sequenced within a study of cytomegalovirus exposure and HLA in healthy donors. With 60 Vbeta and 13 Jbeta primers, the PCR was carried out. Sequenced by immunoSEQ multiplex PCR; TCRdb stores in-frame clones only, minus some. The sample lists about 160,000 clones; roughly 83% were seen once. The study's findings and limits: Within an earlier analysis, most TCR beta V segments proved productive either about 90% or about 30% of the time.

A word on this clone: The antigen remains undetermined.

The CDR3 length is 13 residues. V lost 7 bases to trimming and J lost 5 bases; unmatched junction nucleotides: 5. Germline V gene sequence: CDR1 LNHDA, CDR2 SQIVND (reference sequence). The chain links TRBV19 to TRBJ1-2; the match to TRBD1 covers 9 bases. The sequenced material came from PBMCs. The sequence was collected from a human donor in good health. The CDR3 here is CASKVGQGYGYTF. The CDR3 nucleotides read TGTGCCAGTAAAGTGGGACAGGGATATGGCTACACCTTC.